A selection of T cell receptor beta chains follows, all from one sample in a study of brain T cells in children with intractable seizures. Clones were read by immunoSEQ multiplex PCR, and TCRdb kept only the in-frame ones, dropping some. The sample shows tens of thousands of clones, around 91% of them seen only once. This specimen consisted of peripheral blood, obtained at surgery. These receptors all stem from a girl aged 2-9 years with Rasmussen encephalitis and intractable seizures. The CDR3 runs from the conserved cysteine through the conserved F or W. Each record gives: J gene, V gene, D gene, clone size, CDR3 protein, CDR3 DNA. The D gene is left open where the match is weak. A row's size may be missing; if present it is once, few, many or a size class.

TRBJ2-7	TRBV11-3	.	.	CASSLAAGSLGEQYF	TGTGCCAGCAGCTTAGCGGCAGGGTCCCTCGGCGAGCAGTACTTC
TRBJ2-1	TRBV29-1	.	.	CSVEDWEQFF	TGCAGCGTTGAGGACTGGGAGCAGTTCTTC
TRBJ2-1	TRBV2	.	.	CASSEGMQGINEQFF	TGTGCCAGCAGTGAAGGAATGCAGGGAATCAATGAGCAGTTCTTC
TRBJ1-2	TRBV12-3/TRBV12-4	.	.	CASSWRWVDGYTF	TGTGCCAGCAGTTGGAGATGGGTTGACGGCTACACCTTC
TRBJ2-1	TRBV7-2	TRBD2	.	CASSFLAGGPNEQFF	TGTGCCAGCAGCTTTCTAGCGGGAGGGCCCAATGAGCAGTTCTTC
TRBJ1-2	TRBV10-1	TRBD1	few	CASSARDRAGYTF	TGCGCCAGCAGTGCTAGGGACAGGGCGGGCTACACCTTC
TRBJ2-2	TRBV11-3	.	.	CASRGTGINTGELFF	TGTGCCAGCAGGGGGACCGGGATTAACACCGGGGAGCTGTTTTTT
TRBJ1-1	TRBV6-1	.	once	CASSEARPKRTEAFF	TGTGCCAGCAGTGAAGCGAGACCAAAGAGGACTGAAGCTTTCTTT
TRBJ2-7	TRBV11-2	TRBD1	.	CASSLKGQHYEQYF	TGTGCCAGCAGCTTAAAGGGACAGCACTACGAGCAGTACTTC
TRBJ1-6	TRBV7-9	.	.	CASSFPGYNSPLHF	TGTGCCAGCAGTTTCCCAGGGTATAATTCACCCCTCCACTTT
TRBJ1-5	TRBV6-5	.	.	CASSRTVSNQPQHF	TGTGCCAGCAGCCGGACAGTTAGCAATCAGCCCCAGCATTTT
TRBJ1-2	TRBV29-1	.	.	CSVVLAGYGYTF	TGCAGCGTTGTGTTGGCGGGCTATGGCTACACCTTC
TRBJ1-2	TRBV5-5	.	.	CASSSGVANYGYTF	TGTGCCAGCAGCTCGGGGGTAGCTAACTATGGCTACACCTTC
TRBJ1-2	TRBV9	.	.	CASSVGSGGLNRAYGYTF	TGTGCCAGCAGCGTAGGTTCCGGGGGGCTGAATAGGGCCTATGGCTACACCTTC
TRBJ1-1	TRBV7-3	.	.	CASSLFSPEIPNTEAFF	TGTGCCAGCAGCTTATTTTCTCCAGAAATACCAAACACTGAAGCTTTCTTT
TRBJ1-4	TRBV2	.	.	CASSGDRRNEKLFF	TGTGCCAGCAGCGGCGACAGGCGTAATGAAAAACTGTTTTTT
TRBJ1-2	TRBV7-2	TRBD1	.	CASSLFGQGADGYTF	TGTGCCAGCAGCTTATTCGGACAGGGGGCAGATGGCTACACCTTC
TRBJ1-5	TRBV12-5	.	.	CASGLGVLVGQPQHF	TGTGCTAGTGGTTTGGGGGTTCTCGTGGGTCAGCCCCAGCATTTT
TRBJ2-1	TRBV29-1	TRBD2	.	CSVGPGLRNEQFF	TGCAGCGTTGGCCCGGGACTACGGAATGAGCAGTTCTTC
TRBJ2-3	TRBV2	.	.	CAVTDTQYF	TGTGCCGTCACAGATACGCAGTATTTT
TRBJ2-3	TRBV5-6	TRBD1	.	CASSYRTGYSTDTQYF	TGTGCCAGCAGCTACCGGACAGGGTACAGCACAGATACGCAGTATTTT
TRBJ2-1	TRBV11-1	.	.	CASSLEWTNEQFF	TGTGCCAGCAGCTTAGAATGGACCAATGAGCAGTTCTTC
TRBJ2-3	TRBV4-1	.	.	CASSQGLGSDTQYF	TGCGCCAGCAGCCAAGGTCTGGGGTCAGATACGCAGTATTTT
TRBJ1-2	TRBV5-4	.	.	CASSLGSRDYGYTF	TGTGCCAGCAGCTTGGGATCCAGGGATTATGGCTACACCTTC
TRBJ2-5	TRBV6-5	.	.	CASRSINKGRETQYF	TGTGCCAGCAGATCGATTAACAAGGGCCGGGAGACCCAGTACTTC
TRBJ2-1	TRBV5-5	TRBD2	.	CASSLRLAESYNEQFF	TGTGCCAGCAGCTTGCGGCTAGCGGAGTCCTACAATGAGCAGTTCTTC
TRBJ2-5	TRBV5-1	.	.	CASSLASTEETQYF	TGCGCCAGCAGCTTGGCCTCTACTGAAGAGACCCAGTACTTC
TRBJ2-1	TRBV12-2	.	.	CASRLARRTSGRDNEQFF	TGTGCAAGTCGCTTAGCCCGACGGACTAGCGGGAGGGACAATGAGCAGTTCTTC
TRBJ2-2	TRBV6-6	.	few	CASSPRVSFTGELFF	TGTGCCAGCAGTCCCAGGGTTAGTTTCACCGGGGAGCTGTTTTTT
TRBJ2-2	TRBV20-1	.	.	CSAYSGTELFF	TGCAGTGCCTACTCCGGGACCGAGCTGTTTTTT
TRBJ2-5	TRBV6-6	TRBD1	.	CASTGQGGQQETQYF	TGTGCCAGCACCGGACAGGGGGGACAACAAGAGACCCAGTACTTC
TRBJ2-7	TRBV11-3	.	.	CASSPPGRLLDEQYF	TGTGCCAGCAGCCCCCCCGGCAGGCTGCTGGATGAGCAGTACTTC
TRBJ2-2	TRBV4-1	.	.	CASSRGGTGELFF	TGCGCCAGCAGCCGGGGAGGCACCGGGGAGCTGTTTTTT
TRBJ2-5	TRBV5-6	.	.	CASSLVPNPGETQYF	TGTGCCAGCAGCTTAGTGCCCAACCCGGGGGAGACCCAGTACTTC
TRBJ2-7	TRBV5-4	TRBD2	.	CASSFGLAGASYEQYF	TGTGCCAGCAGCTTTGGGCTAGCGGGGGCCTCCTACGAGCAGTACTTC
TRBJ1-4	TRBV18	TRBD1	.	CASSSGQKNEKLFF	TGTGCCAGCTCATCGGGACAGAAAAATGAAAAACTGTTTTTT
TRBJ1-2	TRBV13	.	.	CASSSSGGFYGYTF	TGTGCCAGCAGCTCCAGTGGGGGTTTCTATGGCTACACCTTC
TRBJ2-1	TRBV6-5	.	.	CASGQEVSYNEQFF	TGTGCCAGCGGCCAGGAAGTCTCCTACAATGAGCAGTTCTTC
TRBJ1-6	TRBV11-2	.	.	CASSFTRGSPLHF	TGTGCCAGCAGCTTCACCCGGGGGTCACCCCTCCACTTT
TRBJ1-1	TRBV7-8	TRBD1	.	CASSPGQGNTEAFF	TGTGCCAGCAGCCCAGGACAGGGTAACACTGAAGCTTTCTTT
TRBJ2-7	TRBV6-1	TRBD1	.	CASSERTGTLHEQYF	TGTGCCAGCAGTGAAAGGACAGGGACACTCCACGAGCAGTACTTC
TRBJ1-2	TRBV6-5	TRBD1	.	CASKVGTVGIGYTF	TGTGCCAGCAAGGTGGGGACAGTGGGCATTGGCTACACCTTC
TRBJ1-1	TRBV28	.	.	CASTEPRGGAEAFF	TGTGCCAGCACAGAACCTCGAGGGGGGGCTGAAGCTTTCTTT
TRBJ2-7	TRBV7-8	.	.	CASSTPYEQYF	TGTGCCAGCAGCACACCGTACGAGCAGTACTTC
TRBJ1-4	TRBV3-1/TRBV3-2	.	.	CASSQAGLRARNEKLFF	TGTGCCAGCAGCCAAGCAGGATTACGGGCCCGTAATGAAAAACTGTTTTTT
TRBJ2-7	TRBV30	.	once	CAWSDQQVYEQYF	TGTGCCTGGAGCGACCAACAGGTTTACGAGCAGTACTTC
TRBJ1-2	TRBV5-4	.	.	CASSSRVGDAGVWGYTF	TGTGCCAGCAGCTCCCGAGTCGGGGACGCGGGGGTTTGGGGCTACACCTTC
TRBJ1-2	TRBV28	.	.	CASSSRGGPNYGYTF	TGTGCCAGCAGTTCCAGGGGAGGTCCTAACTATGGCTACACCTTC
TRBJ2-3	TRBV11-2	.	.	CASSLDQGDTQYF	TGTGCCAGCAGCTTAGATCAGGGGGATACGCAGTATTTT
TRBJ2-5	TRBV7-9	.	many	CASRPKGGQETQYF	TGTGCCAGCAGACCTAAGGGGGGCCAAGAGACCCAGTACTTC
TRBJ2-1	TRBV27	.	once	CASRNRVGNEQFF	TGTGCCAGCAGGAACAGGGTAGGGAATGAGCAGTTCTTC
TRBJ2-6	TRBV28	.	.	CASTGFSGANVLTF	TGTGCCAGCACAGGGTTCTCTGGGGCCAACGTCCTGACTTTC
TRBJ2-3	TRBV3-1/TRBV3-2	TRBD1	.	CASSPHTGGTDTQYF	TGTGCCAGCAGCCCTCATACAGGGGGCACGGATACGCAGTATTTT